The present TCR beta chain was sequenced within a study of Ad26.COV2.S vaccination and SARS-CoV-2 variants. About the study: Ad26.COV2.S given intramuscularly, once or twice 56 days apart. General observations from the study: Quantification of TCR breadth and depth may have yielded underestimates of total T cell responses.

Germline CDR1 and CDR2: SNHLY and FYNNEI. The CDR3 runs to 15 residues. Losses at the gene ends were 11 bases for V and 3 bases for J; bases not matched to a gene: 13. Assay: immunoSEQ multiplex PCR; the TCRdb copy retains only in-frame clones and omits some. This table has about 400,000 clones, about four fifths appearing once. Treatment: 19 received Ad26.COV2.S at low or high dose, single or two shots; about 5 received placebo; per-sample allocation not given. Specimen acquisition occurred on day 63 following the initial vaccine or placebo injection. The vaccine antigen was prefusion-stabilized Wuhan SARS-CoV-2 spike. For this clone: Its antigen is not identified.

This TCR was recovered from a person between 18 and 59 years old who received the Ad26.COV2.S COVID-19 vaccine or a placebo. This sequence joins TRBV2 and TRBJ1-1; 9 positions match TRBD1. The sequences come from peripheral blood, collected in a trial of Ad26.COV2.S vaccine versus placebo. The CDR3 coding sequence is TGTGCCGGAGCCGGGACAGGGAAGGACGACACTGAAGCTTTCTTT. It translates to CAGAGTGKDDTEAFF.